Shown below are 32 T cell receptor beta chains from a single sample sequenced in a study of blood T cell repertoires in COVID-19. The assay was immunoSEQ multiplex PCR, and TCRdb's table has in-frame clones only and misses some. The sample contains around 290,000 clones, roughly nine tenths of which appear only once. Sequenced input: peripheral blood. These TCRs come from a woman in her thirties with COVID-19, enrolled during active disease.

The chain recombines TRBV30 with TRBJ1-4; no clear D gene. Per the germline V gene, CDR1 is GTSNPN and CDR2 is SVGIG (reference sequence). V was cut by 2 bases and J by 5 bases, with 15 bases left in between. CDR3 size: 15 residues. CDR3 loop: CAWSPNTETNEKLFF. The CDR3 DNA reads as TGTGCCTGGAGTCCAAATACAGAGACGAATGAAAAACTGTTTTTT. Drawing the rest from reference TRBV30 and TRBJ1-4, the complete variable domain is SQTIHQWPATLVQPVGSPLSLECTVEGTSNPNLYWYRQAAGRGLQLLFYSVGIGQISSEVPQNLSASRPQDRQFILSSKKLLLSDSGFYLCAWSPNTETNEKLFFGSGTQLSVL.

The rearrangement joins TRBV12-5 to TRBJ2-7, with 7 bases lining up with TRBD1. CDR1 and CDR2 (germline): LGHNT, FRNRAP. After removal of 2 bases from V and 3 bases from J, the junction contained 10 bases not matched to a gene. CDR3 size: 16 residues. For the CDR3, the DNA is TGTGCTAGTGGTTTGCCCTCTAGGGGGCTCAACTACGAGCAGTACTTC. Translating it yields CASGLPSRGLNYEQYF.

This chain links TRBV28 with TRBJ1-4; D ambiguous. The CDR3 consists of 12 residues. Germline assignment: CDR1 MDHEN and CDR2 SYDVKM. Trimming left V 2 bases short and J 8 bases short, with 6 bases between. The CDR3 DNA reads TGTGCCAGCAGTTTACTAGTGGAAAAACTGTTTTTT. It is translated as CASSLLVEKLFF.

V gene TRBV7-7 combines with J gene TRBJ2-2; TRBD2 aligns across 10 bases. Germline V gene lookup returns CDR1 SSHAT and CDR2 FNYEAQ (reference sequence). V dropped 5 bases and J dropped 1; count of bases not matched to a gene: 4. The CDR3 is 16 amino acids. As DNA, the CDR3 is TGTGCCAGCAGCCCCGGACTAGCGGTGAACACCGGGGAGCTGTTTTTT. Protein product: CASSPGLAVNTGELFF.

J is TRBJ2-2 and V is TRBV7-2; D may be TRBD1 (5 bases). The CDR3 totals 14 residues. V lost 8 bases and J 0 bases, leaving 10 bases between the germline ends. Germline CDR1 and CDR2: SGHTA and FQGNSA. Written as DNA, the CDR3 is TGTGCCAGCGGGGCCGGCGCGAACACCGGGGAGCTGTTTTTT. Its translation: CASGAGANTGELFF.

The DNA for the CDR3 is TGCAGCGTTGAAGATAGAACTAGCGGGGCCACAGATACGCAGTATTTT. Residues: CSVEDRTSGATDTQYF. V gene TRBV29-1 combines with J gene TRBJ2-3, with 10 nucleotides matching TRBD2. The junction had 5 bases not matched to a gene; V was cut back by 0 bases and J by 2 bases. In germline, CDR1 is SQVTM, CDR2 ANQGSEA. This CDR3 region has 16 residues.

The chain combines TRBV19 with TRBJ2-3; D is possibly TRBD2 (5 bases). The V end was cut by 5 bases, the J end by 4 bases, with 13 bases between. Looked up from germline, CDR1 is LNHDA and CDR2 is SQIVND (reference sequence). The CDR3 runs 14 residues. The CDR3 DNA sequence: TGTGCCAGTAGTCCCCGGGAAGGTGCAGATACGCAGTATTTT. Its protein is CASSPREGADTQYF.

The V gene is TRBV4-1, the J gene TRBJ2-2; D gene uncertain. The germline V gene has CDR1 MGHRA and CDR2 YSYEKL. This CDR3 region has 13 residues. Trimming took off 0 bases at V and 6 bases at J, with 5 bases between the two ends. In nucleotides, the CDR3 is TGCGCCAGCAGCCAAGAAGCCGCCGGGGAGCTGTTTTTT. Amino acid sequence: CASSQEAAGELFF.

The rearrangement links TRBV4-1 to TRBJ2-4; D gene ambiguous. Trimming took 4 bases from V and 3 from J, leaving 22 bases between them. Germline CDR1 reads MGHRA; CDR2 reads YSYEKL. The CDR3 consists of 18 residues. The CDR3 DNA reads TGCGCCAGCAGCCTGCCGACCGGAGAAGGAGTAGGCAAAAACATTCAGTACTTC. Protein product: CASSLPTGEGVGKNIQYF.

The chain is built from TRBV2 and TRBJ1-1, with D possibly being TRBD1 (5 bases). Germline CDR1 SNHLY, CDR2 FYNNEI. With 0 bases removed from V and 11 bases from J, the gap between germline ends came to 10 bases. The CDR3 runs to 12 residues. DNA for the CDR3: TGTGCCAGCAGTGAAGCAGGGGTCGAGGCTTTCTTT. This sequence encodes CASSEAGVEAFF.

For the CDR3, the DNA is TGTGCCAGCAGCGTAGGCGGAGGGTTAAATGAAAAACTGTTTTTT. Its translation: CASSVGGGLNEKLFF. The V and J genes are TRBV9 and TRBJ1-4; D is unclear. Trimming cost V 0 bases and J 5 bases, with 11 bases left between them. Germline V gene sequence: CDR1 SGDLS, CDR2 YYNGEE. The CDR3 is made up of 15 amino acids.

The chain links TRBV6-6 to TRBJ1-6; D not resolved. The CDR3 is 12 residues long. V was trimmed by 4 bases and J by 8 bases, leaving 6 bases between them. Per germline, CDR1 MNHNY and CDR2 SVGAGI (reference sequence). CDR3 in amino acids: CASSSRDSPLHF. The CDR3 nucleotides are TGTGCCAGCAGTTCCCGAGATTCACCCCTCCACTTT.

The chain employs TRBV5-6 and TRBJ1-1, with 9 bases identical to TRBD1. Germline CDR1 and CDR2: SGHDT and YYEEEE. J gave up 0 bases and V 4 bases, and 4 bases lay outside the gene matches. This CDR3 is built from 15 residues. The CDR3 sequence: CASSARQGVNTEAFF. CDR3 DNA: TGTGCCAGCAGCGCCCGACAGGGGGTGAACACTGAAGCTTTCTTT.

This sequence joins TRBV2 and TRBJ1-5; 7 nucleotides match TRBD1. The CDR3 runs 16 residues. The J segment lost 0 bases and the V segment lost 6 bases, leaving 8 bases of the junction unmatched. Germline CDR1 reads SNHLY; CDR2 reads FYNNEI. The CDR3 region is CASSGLTGNSNQPQHF. CDR3 in DNA: TGTGCCAGCAGCGGATTGACAGGGAATAGCAATCAGCCCCAGCATTTT. Combining the CDR3 with reference TRBV2 and TRBJ1-5 gives the whole variable domain EPEVTQTPSHQVTQMGQEVILRCVPISNHLYFYWYRQILGQKVEFLVSFYNNEISEKSEIFDDQFSVERPDGSNFTLKIRSTKLEDSAMYFCASSGLTGNSNQPQHFGDGTRLSIL.

The gene calls are TRBV27 and TRBJ2-7; 9 positions match TRBD2. This CDR3 contains 14 residues. Germline lookup yields CDR1 MNHEY and CDR2 SMNVEV (reference sequence). J lost 2 bases, V lost 3 bases, and 2 bases had no gene match. The CDR3 nucleotides read TGTGCCAGCAGTTTTAGCGGGAGTGCCTACGAGCAGTACTTC. It specifies CASSFSGSAYEQYF.

The rearrangement joins TRBV6-5 to TRBJ2-2, with 8 bases that match TRBD1. The V and J ends lost 6 bases and 2 bases, in that order; junction bases with no gene match: 5. The CDR3 extends over 15 amino acids. Germline V gene sequence: CDR1 MNHEY, CDR2 SVGAGI. CDR3: CASSLGQDNTGELFF. The CDR3 DNA follows: TGTGCCAGCAGCTTGGGACAGGACAACACCGGGGAGCTGTTTTTT.

V usage is TRBV4-1 and J usage is TRBJ2-4, with D possibly TRBD1 on 6 matching bases. Germline V CDR1 and CDR2: MGHRA, YSYEKL. V lost 1 base, J lost 0 bases, and 13 bases lay in between. The CDR3 has 17 amino acids. For the CDR3, the DNA is TGCGCCAGCAGCCAAGCACGGACAGAGGGAGCCAAAAACATTCAGTACTTC. Its protein is CASSQARTEGAKNIQYF.

This sequence joins TRBV25-1 and TRBJ2-7; D may be TRBD1 (5 bases). The CDR3 consists of 15 residues. CDR1 is MGHDK and CDR2 is SYGVNS in the germline V gene. V lost 3 bases, J lost 5 bases, and 17 bases lay in between. Here the CDR3 DNA reads TGTGCCAGCAGTGATGACCAGGGAATGGCAAACGAGCAGTACTTC. Its protein product is CASSDDQGMANEQYF.

The rearrangement joins TRBV4-1 to TRBJ1-4; D uncertain. V lost 0 bases and J lost 6, with 11 bases in between. Germline V CDR1 and CDR2: MGHRA, YSYEKL. The CDR3 consists of 15 residues. CDR3 amino acids: CASSQEAVGDEKLFF. The DNA for the CDR3 is TGCGCCAGCAGCCAAGAGGCAGTTGGAGATGAAAAACTGTTTTTT.

In its sample, this clone was seen once. This chain uses TRBV5-1 with TRBJ2-1; perhaps TRBD1 as D (6 bases). CDR1 SGHRS and CDR2 YFSETQ come from the germline V gene. Trimming stripped 5 bases from V and 0 bases from J, with 12 bases between. CDR3 size: 15 residues. The chain's CDR3 is CASSNRASSYNEQFF. The CDR3 nucleotides read TGCGCCAGCAGTAACAGGGCGAGCTCCTACAATGAGCAGTTCTTC. Complete variable domain (other parts from reference TRBV5-1 and TRBJ2-1): KAGVTQTPRYLIKTRGQQVTLSCSPISGHRSVSWYQQTPGQGLQFLFEYFSETQRNKGNFPGRFSGRQFSNSRSEMNVSTLELGDSALYLCASSNRASSYNEQFFGPGTRLTVL.

The CDR3 protein is CASSHLDRGSAFF. The CDR3 bases are TGTGCCAGCAGCCACCTAGACAGGGGATCAGCTTTCTTT. V is TRBV3-1 (or the pseudogene TRBV3-2) and J is TRBJ1-1, with 8 bases fitting TRBD1. The V gene end was trimmed by 3 bases and the J gene end by 10 bases; junction bases not matched to a gene: 7. The V gene's germline CDR1 is LGHDT and CDR2 YNNKEL (reference sequence). This CDR3 has 13 residues.

The rearrangement joins TRBV2 to TRBJ1-5; the D is unclear. The CDR3 is 12 amino acids. Trimming left V 4 bases short and J 2 bases short, with 3 bases between. Germline CDR1 reads SNHLY; CDR2 reads FYNNEI. CDR3 nucleotides: TGTGCCAGCAGTGGGCGCAATCAGCCCCAGCATTTT. Translation: CASSGRNQPQHF.

The CDR3 nucleotides are TGTGCCGCCAGCGCCCCCCGAAGCAATCAGCCCCAGCATTTT. This sequence encodes CAASAPRSNQPQHF. The chain couples TRBV21-1 to TRBJ1-5. TRBV21-1 constitutes a pseudogene. The CDR3 has 14 residues.

Written as DNA, the CDR3 is TGTGCTAGCATGGGGAGCGGGACTAACCAGTTCTTC. Translated: CASMGSGTNQFF. The chain has TRBV19 and TRBJ2-1; 7 nucleotides match TRBD2. Germline CDR1 reads LNHDA; CDR2 reads SQIVND (reference sequence). The CDR3 covers 12 residues.

This chain links TRBV3-1 (or the pseudogene TRBV3-2) with TRBJ2-5; D perhaps matches TRBD2 (6 bases). V was clipped by 4 bases and J by 2 bases, with 14 bases between them. Per the germline V gene, CDR1 is LGHDT and CDR2 is YNNKEL (reference sequence). This CDR3 spans 15 amino acids. This CDR3 reads CASSPLAGLQETQYF. CDR3 in DNA: TGTGCCAGCAGCCCACTAGCCGGGTTACAAGAGACCCAGTACTTC.

This clone has a single count. This chain uses TRBV9 with TRBJ1-5; 7 bases map to TRBD1. V lost 7 bases, J lost 0 bases, and 22 bases stayed unmatched. CDR3 length: 20 amino acids. CDR1 is SGDLS and CDR2 is YYNGEE in the germline V gene. CDR3 sequence reads: CASSRLWRDSDFYSNQPQHF. CDR3 in DNA: TGTGCCAGCTCCCGGCTCTGGCGGGACAGCGATTTTTATAGCAATCAGCCCCAGCATTTT.

The chain employs TRBV5-5 and TRBJ1-6; a weak D match, TRBD1 (5 bases). The CDR3 contains 16 residues. The V end was cut by 1 base, the J end by 5 bases, with 13 bases between. The germline V gene has CDR1 SGHKS and CDR2 YYEKEE (reference sequence). CDR3 amino acids: CASSLFGGTHNSPLHF. The DNA of the CDR3 is TGTGCCAGCAGCTTGTTCGGGGGGACCCATAATTCACCCCTCCACTTT.

The chain links TRBV30 to TRBJ2-7; 7 bases align to TRBD1. The germline gives CDR1 GTSNPN, CDR2 SVGIG (reference sequence). V lost 5 bases, J lost 3 bases, and 13 bases stayed unmatched. The CDR3 is 15 amino acids. The DNA of the CDR3 is TGTGCCTGGGTTCCTGACAGGGTAAGCAGCTACGAGCAGTACTTC. Amino acid sequence: CAWVPDRVSSYEQYF. The full variable domain, in which reference TRBV30 and TRBJ2-7 provide the parts outside the CDR3, is SQTIHQWPATLVQPVGSPLSLECTVEGTSNPNLYWYRQAAGRGLQLLFYSVGIGQISSEVPQNLSASRPQDRQFILSSKKLLLSDSGFYLCAWVPDRVSSYEQYFGPGTRLTVT.

This chain links TRBV29-1 with TRBJ2-1; 11 bases map to TRBD2. The CDR3 is 12 residues long. Germline CDR1 SQVTM, CDR2 ANQGSEA. Trimming cost V 4 bases and J 7 bases; bases outside gene matches: 0. The CDR3 DNA follows: TGCAGCGTTGCTAGCGGGAGGAATGAGCAGTTCTTC. Its protein is CSVASGRNEQFF.

This clone was found a few times. This chain uses TRBV11-2 with TRBJ1-4, with 9 bases identical to TRBD1. V gave up 5 bases and J gave up 8 bases; unmatched junction bases: 9. This CDR3 has 15 amino acids. Germline loops: CDR1 SGHAT, CDR2 FQNNGV. In nucleotides, the CDR3 is TGTGCCAGCAGCAAACGGGGGACAGGGAAAGAAAAACTGTTTTTT. As protein: CASSKRGTGKEKLFF.

The CDR3 is CAISESRLGGTGELFF. The CDR3 nucleotides read TGTGCCATCAGTGAGTCGAGGCTAGGAGGCACCGGGGAGCTGTTTTTT. The gene calls are TRBV10-3 and TRBJ2-2; maybe TRBD2 (5 bases). V was pared by 0 bases and J by 4 bases, with 12 bases between. The CDR3 sequence is 16 residues long. Germline CDR1 is ENHRY and CDR2 is SYGVKD.

CDR3: CASSSRGGNYGYTF. Written as DNA, the CDR3 is TGTGCCAGTAGTTCGAGGGGGGGCAACTATGGCTACACCTTC. This chain uses TRBV19 with TRBJ1-2, with D perhaps TRBD1 (6 bases). Between the trimmed V and J ends, which lost 5 bases and 2 bases, there was a span of 12 bases. This CDR3 contains 14 residues. The V gene's germline CDR1 is LNHDA and CDR2 SQIVND (reference sequence).